These T cell receptor beta chains were read from a single sample in a study of blood T cell repertoires in COVID-19. TCRdb's table, derived via immunoSEQ multiplex PCR, lists solely in-frame clones and lacks some. Of 200,000 to 300,000 clones listed, around 87% were seen once; the top ten hold roughly 5%. What was sequenced was peripheral blood. These receptors originate from an older woman with COVID-19, enrolled during active disease. Both conserved end residues are part of each CDR3. The D gene is left open where the match is weak. Size values are once, few and many counts, or a class for expanded clones, and some rows have none.

cdr3_nt: TGTGCCAGCAGCTTAACCTCAGGGGCGCGGAGCACTGAAGCTTTCTTT
cdr3_aa: CASSLTSGARSTEAFF
clone_size: -
v_call: TRBV7-3
d_call: -
j_call: TRBJ1-1

cdr3_nt: TGTGCCAGCAGCCCAAGACAGGGTAGAATCAATGAGCAGTTCTTC
cdr3_aa: CASSPRQGRINEQFF
clone_size: -
v_call: TRBV6-2/TRBV6-3
d_call: TRBD1
j_call: TRBJ2-1

cdr3_nt: TGTGCCACCAGTGACAGGACTAGCCACAATGAGCAGTTCTTC
cdr3_aa: CATSDRTSHNEQFF
clone_size: -
v_call: TRBV24-1
d_call: TRBD2
j_call: TRBJ2-1

cdr3_nt: TGTGCCAGCAGCTTATCAGGGGGCCGGGAGTACTTC
cdr3_aa: CASSLSGGREYF
clone_size: once
v_call: TRBV7-2
d_call: TRBD1
j_call: TRBJ2-7

cdr3_nt: TGTGCCAGCCGCACGGGACAGGGGGCGAACACTGAAGCTTTCTTT
cdr3_aa: CASRTGQGANTEAFF
clone_size: few
v_call: TRBV27
d_call: TRBD1
j_call: TRBJ1-1

cdr3_nt: TGTGCCAGCAGTCCGGTCCCTGATGGGCCCCAGCATTTT
cdr3_aa: CASSPVPDGPQHF
clone_size: -
v_call: TRBV7-3
d_call: -
j_call: TRBJ1-5

cdr3_nt: TGTGCCAGCAGCCCAAGGGCCGGGAGCCACGAGCAGTACTTC
cdr3_aa: CASSPRAGSHEQYF
clone_size: -
v_call: TRBV9
d_call: -
j_call: TRBJ2-7

cdr3_nt: TGTGCCAGTAGTCAACAGAACACCGGGGAGCTGTTTTTT
cdr3_aa: CASSQQNTGELFF
clone_size: -
v_call: TRBV19
d_call: -
j_call: TRBJ2-2

cdr3_nt: TGTGCCAGCAGCCCAGGGACAGCAACTAATGAAAAACTGTTTTTT
cdr3_aa: CASSPGTATNEKLFF
clone_size: -
v_call: TRBV5-4
d_call: TRBD1
j_call: TRBJ1-4

cdr3_nt: TGTGCCACCAGCAGAGATGGAGGTAGTGGAGAAAAACTGTTTTTT
cdr3_aa: CATSRDGGSGEKLFF
clone_size: -
v_call: TRBV15
d_call: -
j_call: TRBJ1-4

cdr3_nt: TGTGCCAGCAGCTTAGCTCTTGGTCTAGCGGGCTCCTACGAGCAGTACTTC
cdr3_aa: CASSLALGLAGSYEQYF
clone_size: -
v_call: TRBV7-9
d_call: TRBD2
j_call: TRBJ2-7

cdr3_nt: TGCGCCAGCAGCCTACGGCCACCCCGGACAGGAGATAGCAATCAGCCCCAGCATTTT
cdr3_aa: CASSLRPPRTGDSNQPQHF
clone_size: -
v_call: TRBV5-1
d_call: TRBD1
j_call: TRBJ1-5

cdr3_nt: TGTGCCAGCTCAAAGGACAGGGACACTGAAGCTTTCTTT
cdr3_aa: CASSKDRDTEAFF
clone_size: -
v_call: TRBV18
d_call: TRBD1
j_call: TRBJ1-1

cdr3_nt: TGCAGTGCTAGTCGCCCTAGCGGGAGTAGGGAGCAGTACTTC
cdr3_aa: CSASRPSGSREQYF
clone_size: -
v_call: TRBV20-1
d_call: TRBD2
j_call: TRBJ2-7

cdr3_nt: TGTGCCAGCAATCGACAGGGGGAAGCTTTCTTT
cdr3_aa: CASNRQGEAFF
clone_size: once
v_call: TRBV2
d_call: TRBD1
j_call: TRBJ1-1

cdr3_nt: TGTGCCAGCAGCGTTTGGACTAGCGGCGACAATGAGCAGTTCTTC
cdr3_aa: CASSVWTSGDNEQFF
clone_size: -
v_call: TRBV9
d_call: TRBD2
j_call: TRBJ2-1

cdr3_nt: TGTGCCAGCTCATCGGACAGGGGATCAAGCGGCTACACCTTC
cdr3_aa: CASSSDRGSSGYTF
clone_size: -
v_call: TRBV18
d_call: TRBD1
j_call: TRBJ1-2

cdr3_nt: TGTGCCAGCTCCCGAGCAGGGTTTTCCTACGAGCAGTACTTC
cdr3_aa: CASSRAGFSYEQYF
clone_size: once
v_call: TRBV3-1/TRBV3-2
d_call: -
j_call: TRBJ2-7

cdr3_nt: TGTGCCTGGAGTGGGCCAGGCGGCCGGGGGTCCCAGCATTTT
cdr3_aa: CAWSGPGGRGSQHF
clone_size: -
v_call: TRBV30
d_call: -
j_call: TRBJ1-5

cdr3_nt: TGTGCCAGCAGTTTAGTTGTGCCCAGGGGTGAGCAGTACTTC
cdr3_aa: CASSLVVPRGEQYF
clone_size: few
v_call: TRBV28
d_call: -
j_call: TRBJ2-7

cdr3_nt: TGCGCCAGCAGTCTGAAAGTGTTGGGGCGGGGGTACAATGAGCAGTTCTTC
cdr3_aa: CASSLKVLGRGYNEQFF
clone_size: -
v_call: TRBV23-1
d_call: TRBD2
j_call: TRBJ2-1

cdr3_nt: TGTGCCAGCAGTGCAGCGGGACAGTTTAGCAATCAGCCCCAGCATTTT
cdr3_aa: CASSAAGQFSNQPQHF
clone_size: -
v_call: TRBV2
d_call: TRBD1
j_call: TRBJ1-5

cdr3_nt: TGTGCCTGGAGTGAAGACAGGGGGCAAAGGGGCCTGAACACTGAAGCTTTCTTT
cdr3_aa: CAWSEDRGQRGLNTEAFF
clone_size: -
v_call: TRBV30
d_call: TRBD1
j_call: TRBJ1-1

cdr3_nt: TGCGCCAGCAGCTTATTGTCCGGTGCCGGGGAGCTGTTTTTT
cdr3_aa: CASSLLSGAGELFF
clone_size: -
v_call: TRBV5-1
d_call: -
j_call: TRBJ2-2

cdr3_nt: TGTGCCAGCAGTTCGGGGGACAGGGTGGGCGGCTACACCTTC
cdr3_aa: CASSSGDRVGGYTF
clone_size: -
v_call: TRBV28
d_call: TRBD1
j_call: TRBJ1-2

cdr3_nt: TGTGCCAGCAGCTTGGGGGGACAGGGCAGCGGGGAGCTGTTTTTT
cdr3_aa: CASSLGGQGSGELFF
clone_size: -
v_call: TRBV13
d_call: TRBD1
j_call: TRBJ2-2

cdr3_nt: TGTGCCAGCAGTTTATCGGGACTAGCGGGAGAGGTCCGCTCAGATACGCAGTATTTT
cdr3_aa: CASSLSGLAGEVRSDTQYF
clone_size: -
v_call: TRBV28
d_call: TRBD2
j_call: TRBJ2-3

cdr3_nt: TGTGCCACCAGTGAGGCCTTAGCGGGAGTGTCAGATACGCAGTATTTT
cdr3_aa: CATSEALAGVSDTQYF
clone_size: once
v_call: TRBV24-1
d_call: TRBD2
j_call: TRBJ2-3

cdr3_nt: TGTGCCAGTAGTATAGATCTAAAAGAAGCTTTCTTT
cdr3_aa: CASSIDLKEAFF
clone_size: -
v_call: TRBV19
d_call: -
j_call: TRBJ1-1

cdr3_nt: TGTGCCAGCAGCTTCCGGGTAGCGAACACTGAAGCTTTCTTT
cdr3_aa: CASSFRVANTEAFF
clone_size: once
v_call: TRBV7-2
d_call: -
j_call: TRBJ1-1

cdr3_nt: TGCAGTGCTAGTCATCCTAGCGGAAATCAAGAGACCCAGTACTTC
cdr3_aa: CSASHPSGNQETQYF
clone_size: -
v_call: TRBV20-1
d_call: TRBD2
j_call: TRBJ2-5

cdr3_nt: TGTGCCAGCAGTTACGGGCTAGCGGGGCCCCAAGAGACCCAGTACTTC
cdr3_aa: CASSYGLAGPQETQYF
clone_size: -
v_call: TRBV6-6
d_call: TRBD2
j_call: TRBJ2-5

cdr3_nt: TGTGCCTGGACCACATCTTGGAACACTGAAGCTTTCTTT
cdr3_aa: CAWTTSWNTEAFF
clone_size: -
v_call: TRBV30
d_call: -
j_call: TRBJ1-1

cdr3_nt: TGTGCCATCAGTGAGCGGACTAGCGGCGAGCAGTTCTTC
cdr3_aa: CAISERTSGEQFF
clone_size: -
v_call: TRBV10-3
d_call: TRBD2
j_call: TRBJ2-1

cdr3_nt: TGTGCCAGCTCACCTGAGGGCTGGAGCGAGCAGTACTTC
cdr3_aa: CASSPEGWSEQYF
clone_size: -
v_call: TRBV18
d_call: -
j_call: TRBJ2-7

cdr3_nt: TGTGCCAGCAGCACGTCGTCGGGGAAACTGTTTTTT
cdr3_aa: CASSTSSGKLFF
clone_size: -
v_call: TRBV6-5
d_call: -
j_call: TRBJ1-4

cdr3_nt: TGTGCCAGCAGAACAGGGGCGCTGGCCGTTATGGGTGGCTACACCTTC
cdr3_aa: CASRTGALAVMGGYTF
clone_size: once
v_call: TRBV28
d_call: TRBD1
j_call: TRBJ1-2